This T cell receptor beta chain was retrieved from a study of vaccination and CD4 T cells after COVID-19. On the study more broadly: Two-dose vaccination with either BNT162b2 or mRNA-1273 was given to participants. Median time from COVID diagnosis to post-COVID sampling was approximately 3.5 months (35 to 161).

V was shortened by 4 bases and J by 0 bases, with 10 bases between the two germline ends. The V gene's germline CDR1 is MNHEY and CDR2 SVGAGI. The CDR3 extends over 15 amino acids. This clonotype has only a few counts. The antigen remains undetermined. Cultured CD4+ T cell DNA was sequenced using the Oncomine TCR Beta short-read assay. TCRdb re-called the PCR reads through MiXCR, storing one row per CDR3 protein. Here the sample spans about 21,000 distinct CDR3 sequences, roughly 74% being singletons. Treatment here: roughly ten-day PBMC culture with coronavirus spike peptide pools or control peptides (ViraFEST assay).

The chain joins TRBV6-5 to TRBJ1-3; no definite D call. The TCR sequence derives from a human donor who had recovered from COVID-19. The sequencing sample was made of CD4+ T cells from blood, cultured in vitro. The CDR3 nucleotides are TGTGCCAGCAGTTCCCGGCCCAGCTCTGGAAACACCATATATTTT. This gives the protein CASSSRPSSGNTIYF.